Below, 27 T cell receptor beta chains from the same sample are listed, as sequenced in a study of T cells in narcolepsy. Sequencing was performed with immunoSEQ multiplex PCR; in TCRdb, only in-frame clones are kept and a portion is missing. Counted here are approximately 30,000 clones, under 90% occurring once; the ten biggest clones make up 0.95% to 1.5%. Sequencing was carried out using CD45RA- memory CD4+ T cells from PBMCs. Source of these receptors: a human donor with narcolepsy.

This chain connects TRBV11-2 to TRBJ2-1, with TRBD2 identical over 9 bases. The CDR3 sequence is 16 residues long. Germline V CDR1 and CDR2: SGHAT, FQNNGV. The V gene end was trimmed by 5 bases and the J gene end by 4 bases; junction bases not matched to a gene: 9. CDR3: CASSLNSGGPYNEQFF. Written as DNA, the CDR3 is TGTGCCAGCAGCCTAAATAGCGGGGGCCCGTACAATGAGCAGTTCTTC.

The chain combines TRBV6-4 with TRBJ2-1; 7 bases are shared with TRBD2. In germline, CDR1 is MRHNA, CDR2 SNTAGT. J gave up 4 bases and V 0 bases, and 3 bases lay outside the gene matches. CDR3 length: 15 amino acids. CDR3 residues: CASSDSGEGYNEQFF. CDR3 sequence (DNA): TGTGCCAGCAGTGACTCAGGGGAGGGGTACAATGAGCAGTTCTTC.

The CDR3 here is CASSVEGLRSDTQYF. For the CDR3, the DNA is TGTGCCAGCAGCGTAGAGGGACTGCGGTCAGATACGCAGTATTTT. The rearrangement links TRBV9 to TRBJ2-3; a possible D gene is TRBD2 (6 bases). CDR1 SGDLS and CDR2 YYNGEE come from the germline V gene. CDR3 length: 15 residues. V lost 0 bases, J lost 4 bases, and 12 bases lay in between.

This clone was seen a single time. The chain uses TRBV6-1 and TRBJ1-1; no definite D call. There are 14 residues in the CDR3. V was shortened by 0 bases and J by 3 bases, with 8 bases between the two germline ends. Germline V lookup: CDR1 MNHNS, CDR2 SASEGT. CDR3 amino acids: CASSEAGWDTEAFF. The CDR3 coding sequence is TGTGCCAGCAGTGAAGCGGGGTGGGACACTGAAGCTTTCTTT.

This clone has just a few counts. This chain connects TRBV7-2 to TRBJ2-3, with 7 bases lining up with TRBD2. The CDR3 totals 14 residues. With V trimmed by 7 bases and J by 3 bases, 7 bases remained unmatched. From germline, CDR1 is SGHTA and CDR2 FQGNSA. The CDR3, as DNA: TGTGCCAGCAAGGCCCTAGCGGTAACAGATACGCAGTATTTT. Encoded protein: CASKALAVTDTQYF. The complete variable domain, with remaining parts taken from reference TRBV7-2 and TRBJ2-3, reads GAGVSQSPSNKVTEKGKDVELRCDPISGHTALYWYRQSLGQGLEFLIYFQGNSAPDKSGLPSDRFSAERTGGSVSTLTIQRTQQEDSAVYLCASKALAVTDTQYFGPGTRLTVL.

The V and J genes are TRBV18 and TRBJ1-2; D ambiguous. Germline assignment: CDR1 KGHSH and CDR2 LQKENI. Trimming took 1 base from V and 6 from J, leaving 12 bases between them. CDR3 length: 14 residues. CDR3 sequence reads: CASSPRAGLDGYTF. CDR3 nucleotides: TGTGCCAGCTCACCACGGGCCGGCCTCGATGGCTACACCTTC.

The genes are TRBV10-3 and TRBJ1-2; TRBD1 might be the D (5 bases). V was pared by 10 bases and J by 4 bases, with 16 bases between. This CDR3 has 13 amino acids. Per the germline V gene, CDR1 is ENHRY and CDR2 is SYGVKD. The CDR3: CATLREGSYGYTF. In nucleotides, the CDR3 is TGTGCCACCCTCAGGGAAGGGAGCTATGGCTACACCTTC.

For this clone: The same CDR3 can be traced to other DNA sequences in this sample. The chain uses TRBV27 and TRBJ1-5; 10 bases agree with TRBD1. This CDR3 is 16 amino acids long. Germline V lookup: CDR1 MNHEY, CDR2 SMNVEV (reference sequence). The V segment lost 4 bases and the J segment 2 bases; nucleotides outside the gene matches: 5. This CDR3 reads CASSSAGQGGNQPQHF. As DNA, the CDR3 is TGTGCCAGCAGTTCCGCTGGACAGGGGGGCAATCAGCCCCAGCATTTT.

The CDR3 protein is CASSSGLGRRAYGYTF. The CDR3 coding sequence is TGTGCCAGCAGTTCGGGACTCGGACGGAGGGCCTATGGCTACACCTTC. This chain links TRBV2 with TRBJ1-2; tentatively, D is TRBD1 (5 bases). V was trimmed by 5 bases and J by 4 bases, leaving 20 bases between them. Germline V lookup: CDR1 SNHLY, CDR2 FYNNEI. CDR3 length: 16 amino acids.

The rearrangement links TRBV5-1 to TRBJ1-1; D call uncertain. CDR3 length equals 13 residues. Trimming shortened V by 2 bases and J by 3 bases, and 8 bases separated the two germline ends. Germline V gene data show CDR1 as SGHRS and CDR2 as YFSETQ. The CDR3 sequence: CASSFSDDTEAFF. DNA for the CDR3: TGCGCCAGCAGCTTCTCAGATGACACTGAAGCTTTCTTT.

The chain uses TRBV6-6 and TRBJ1-2; no reliable D call. Germline CDR1 reads MNHNY; CDR2 reads SVGAGI (reference sequence). The CDR3 totals 12 residues. V was shortened by 8 bases and J by 5 bases, with 12 bases between the two germline ends. The CDR3 loop is CASGSKRYGYTF. CDR3 DNA sequence: TGTGCCAGCGGGAGCAAGCGGTATGGCTACACCTTC.

This chain links TRBV5-8 with TRBJ2-4, with 7 bases fitting TRBD1. The CDR3 runs 16 residues. Germline-derived CDR1 and CDR2 are SGHTS and YDEGEE. The V gene end was trimmed by 4 bases and the J gene end by 8 bases; junction bases not matched to a gene: 15. CDR3 sequence reads: CASSGSRDSQRYIQYF. The CDR3 DNA sequence: TGTGCCAGCAGCGGCTCCCGGGACAGCCAACGGTACATTCAGTACTTC.

The V and J genes are TRBV5-1 and TRBJ2-3, with 8 bases aligning to TRBD1. This CDR3 comprises 14 residues. Germline-derived CDR1 and CDR2 are SGHRS and YFSETQ. V gave up 3 bases and J gave up 6 bases; unmatched junction bases: 6. The CDR3 spells CASSSGQGRDTQYF. DNA for the CDR3: TGCGCCAGCAGCTCTGGACAGGGAAGGGATACGCAGTATTTT. The whole variable domain, filled in from reference TRBV5-1 and TRBJ2-3, reads KAGVTQTPRYLIKTRGQQVTLSCSPISGHRSVSWYQQTPGQGLQFLFEYFSETQRNKGNFPGRFSGRQFSNSRSEMNVSTLELGDSALYLCASSSGQGRDTQYFGPGTRLTVL.

This clone was counted between two and nine times. V usage is TRBV6-1 and J usage is TRBJ1-4; D call uncertain. The CDR3 is 13 amino acids. Trimming left V 1 base short and J 10 bases short, with 10 bases between. Germline loops: CDR1 MNHNS, CDR2 SASEGT. DNA for the CDR3: TGTGCCAGCAGTGAAGGCCTCTTAGGAAAACTGTTTTTT. Amino acid sequence: CASSEGLLGKLFF.

The chain employs TRBV7-9 and TRBJ1-2; no firm D call. Germline values: CDR1 SEHNR, CDR2 FQNEAQ (reference sequence). CDR3 size: 12 residues. Trimming pared 5 bases from V and 1 base from J, leaving 5 bases between. This CDR3 reads CASSPLNYGYTF. In nucleotides, the CDR3 is TGTGCCAGCAGCCCCCTTAACTATGGCTACACCTTC.

This rearrangement joins TRBV14 to TRBJ1-1; no firm D call. This CDR3 comprises 13 residues. Germline values: CDR1 SGHDN, CDR2 FVKESK. The V and J ends lost 2 bases and 10 bases respectively, with 14 bases between them. The DNA for the CDR3 is TGTGCCAGCAGCCAATTTCGAACCGCAACAGCTTTCTTT. It translates to CASSQFRTATAFF.

The chain has TRBV2 and TRBJ2-7; D is possibly TRBD1 (6 bases). V was cut by 5 bases and J by 11 bases, with 13 bases left in between. This CDR3 is 11 amino acids long. Germline V gene data show CDR1 as SNHLY and CDR2 as FYNNEI. CDR3 region: CASSRDTLEYF. The CDR3 bases are TGTGCCAGCAGTCGGGACACCCTGGAGTACTTC. Variable domain in full (rest from reference TRBV2 and TRBJ2-7): EPEVTQTPSHQVTQMGQEVILRCVPISNHLYFYWYRQILGQKVEFLVSFYNNEISEKSEIFDDQFSVERPDGSNFTLKIRSTKLEDSAMYFCASSRDTLEYFGPGTRLTVT.

This chain links TRBV19 with TRBJ2-2; TRBD2 aligns across 11 bases. Germline trimming cut 4 bases from V and 1 base from J; bases unmatched to any gene: 2. The germline gives CDR1 LNHDA, CDR2 SQIVND (reference sequence). The CDR3 runs 16 residues. The CDR3 protein is CASSTGTSGNTGELFF. In nucleotides, the CDR3 is TGTGCCAGTAGTACCGGGACTAGCGGGAACACCGGGGAGCTGTTTTTT. Full variable domain (rest looked up from reference TRBV19 and TRBJ2-2): DGGITQSPKYLFRKEGQNVTLSCEQNLNHDAMYWYRQDPGQGLRLIYYSQIVNDFQKGDIAEGYSVSREKKESFPLTVTSAQKNPTAFYLCASSTGTSGNTGELFFGEGSRLTVL.

The gene calls are TRBV5-1 and TRBJ2-1, with unresolved D. Germline V lookup: CDR1 SGHRS, CDR2 YFSETQ. Between the trimmed V and J ends, which lost 1 base and 8 bases, there was a span of 22 bases. The CDR3 runs 17 residues. CDR3 sequence (DNA): TGCGCCAGCAGCTTGATGGGGTCGGTTGTTGGACCGGATGAGCAGTTCTTC. Amino acid sequence: CASSLMGSVVGPDEQFF.

The rearrangement links TRBV5-6 to TRBJ1-1; a possible D gene is TRBD1 (6 bases). This CDR3 comprises 16 residues. The V gene's germline CDR1 is SGHDT and CDR2 YYEEEE. V lost 0 bases and J 3 bases, leaving 15 bases between the germline ends. The CDR3, as DNA: TGTGCCAGCAGCTTGGGTCTGGGGGCGCGGGACACTGAAGCTTTCTTT. Protein sequence: CASSLGLGARDTEAFF.

V usage is TRBV7-9 and J usage is TRBJ1-6, with 8 bases lining up with TRBD1. In germline, CDR1 is SEHNR, CDR2 FQNEAQ (reference sequence). The CDR3 contains 14 residues. V gave up 6 bases and J gave up 5 bases; unmatched junction bases: 3. CDR3 amino acids: CASRLGQDNSPLHF. The CDR3 nucleotides are TGTGCCAGCAGATTGGGACAGGATAATTCACCCCTCCACTTT.

The V call is TRBV7-9, the J call TRBJ1-2; D gene uncertain. The germline CDR1 and CDR2 sequences are SEHNR and FQNEAQ (reference sequence). Trimming took 5 bases from V and 7 from J, leaving 14 bases between them. The CDR3 has 13 residues. The CDR3 loop is CASSLVTRLGYTF. The DNA of the CDR3 is TGTGCCAGCAGCCTCGTTACCCGCCTTGGCTACACCTTC.

This chain connects TRBV9 to TRBJ2-6; no firm D call. CDR1 is SGDLS, CDR2 YYNGEE, per germline. The CDR3 runs 15 residues. V gave up 4 bases and J gave up 0 bases, with 8 bases separating them. CDR3 protein: CASSPLSSGANVLTF. As DNA, the CDR3 is TGTGCCAGCAGCCCCTTGAGCTCTGGGGCCAACGTCCTGACTTTC. Complete variable domain (other parts from reference TRBV9 and TRBJ2-6): DSGVTQTPKHLITATGQRVTLRCSPRSGDLSVYWYQQSLDQGLQFLIQYYNGEERAKGNILERFSAQQFPDLHSELNLSSLELGDSALYFCASSPLSSGANVLTFGAGSRLTVL.

In its sample, this clone was seen a few times. The chain couples TRBV6-6 to TRBJ2-1, with a weak D call TRBD1 (5 bases). In germline, CDR1 is MNHNY, CDR2 SVGAGI (reference sequence). CDR3 length: 15 amino acids. V was pared by 7 bases and J by 0 bases, with 13 bases between. In DNA form, the CDR3 reads TGTGCCAGCACCTCACCCACAGGCTCCTACAATGAGCAGTTCTTC. Its protein is CASTSPTGSYNEQFF.

V gene TRBV14 combines with J gene TRBJ1-1; TRBD1 agrees at 9 bases. The V gene's germline CDR1 is SGHDN and CDR2 FVKESK. J lost 4 bases, V lost 4 bases, and 7 bases had no gene match. CDR3 length: 15 residues. The DNA of the CDR3 is TGTGCCAGCAGCCCCCCCGGGACAGGGAGCACTGAAGCTTTCTTT. Protein product: CASSPPGTGSTEAFF.

The gene calls are TRBV6-5 and TRBJ1-2, with 10 bases aligning to TRBD1. V lost 10 bases to trimming and J lost 5 bases; unmatched junction nucleotides: 10. This CDR3 spans 14 amino acids. Germline CDR1 MNHEY, CDR2 SVGAGI. Written as DNA, the CDR3 is TGTGCCACCCACAAACCGGGACAGGGGTATGGCTACACCTTC. This sequence encodes CATHKPGQGYGYTF.

The chain couples TRBV11-3 to TRBJ2-1; 14 bases line up with TRBD2. The J segment lost 5 bases and the V segment lost 3 bases, leaving 0 bases of the junction unmatched. The CDR3 contains 15 residues. Germline CDR1 SGHNT, CDR2 YENEEA. This CDR3 is CASSLTSGGDNEQFF. The CDR3 DNA reads TGTGCCAGCAGCTTGACTAGCGGGGGGGACAATGAGCAGTTCTTC.